The rows below give T cell receptor beta chains drawn from one sample of a study of vaccination and CD4 T cells after COVID-19. Antigens for these TCRs are unknown. MiXCR was run by TCRdb on the PCR reads, yielding one entry per CDR3 protein. The data contain around 1,500 distinct CDR3 sequences, 9.5% to 12% of them seen just once; the ten biggest clones take up less than 15%. The specimen was CD4+ T cells from blood, cultured in vitro. These receptors originate from a human donor in good health. Each CDR3 is given with its conserved first and last residue. D genes are given only for firm matches. The size entry gives how often the clone was seen (once, few, many) or a class if it is expanded.

TRBV7-3,.,large,TRBJ1-1,TGTGCCAGCAGCATTTCGCAGGGAAGCACTGAAGCTTTCTTT,CASSISQGSTEAFF
TRBV29-1,.,few,TRBJ2-1,TGCAGCGCTCTATGGTACAGGGCCAATGAGCAGTTCTTC,CSALWYRANEQFF
TRBV6-1,.,large,TRBJ2-3,TGTGCCAGCGGAGACCGATTGGGGGATACGCAGTATTTT,CASGDRLGDTQYF
TRBV10-1,TRBD1,medium-sized,TRBJ2-1,TGCGCCAGCAGTGGGACAGGGGGATCCTACAATGAGCAGTTCTTC,CASSGTGGSYNEQFF
TRBV6-1,TRBD1,medium-sized,TRBJ2-2,TGTGCCAGCAGGGTACCGCCCGGAGGGACAGGGGGTACCGGGGAGCTGTTTTTT,CASRVPPGGTGGTGELFF